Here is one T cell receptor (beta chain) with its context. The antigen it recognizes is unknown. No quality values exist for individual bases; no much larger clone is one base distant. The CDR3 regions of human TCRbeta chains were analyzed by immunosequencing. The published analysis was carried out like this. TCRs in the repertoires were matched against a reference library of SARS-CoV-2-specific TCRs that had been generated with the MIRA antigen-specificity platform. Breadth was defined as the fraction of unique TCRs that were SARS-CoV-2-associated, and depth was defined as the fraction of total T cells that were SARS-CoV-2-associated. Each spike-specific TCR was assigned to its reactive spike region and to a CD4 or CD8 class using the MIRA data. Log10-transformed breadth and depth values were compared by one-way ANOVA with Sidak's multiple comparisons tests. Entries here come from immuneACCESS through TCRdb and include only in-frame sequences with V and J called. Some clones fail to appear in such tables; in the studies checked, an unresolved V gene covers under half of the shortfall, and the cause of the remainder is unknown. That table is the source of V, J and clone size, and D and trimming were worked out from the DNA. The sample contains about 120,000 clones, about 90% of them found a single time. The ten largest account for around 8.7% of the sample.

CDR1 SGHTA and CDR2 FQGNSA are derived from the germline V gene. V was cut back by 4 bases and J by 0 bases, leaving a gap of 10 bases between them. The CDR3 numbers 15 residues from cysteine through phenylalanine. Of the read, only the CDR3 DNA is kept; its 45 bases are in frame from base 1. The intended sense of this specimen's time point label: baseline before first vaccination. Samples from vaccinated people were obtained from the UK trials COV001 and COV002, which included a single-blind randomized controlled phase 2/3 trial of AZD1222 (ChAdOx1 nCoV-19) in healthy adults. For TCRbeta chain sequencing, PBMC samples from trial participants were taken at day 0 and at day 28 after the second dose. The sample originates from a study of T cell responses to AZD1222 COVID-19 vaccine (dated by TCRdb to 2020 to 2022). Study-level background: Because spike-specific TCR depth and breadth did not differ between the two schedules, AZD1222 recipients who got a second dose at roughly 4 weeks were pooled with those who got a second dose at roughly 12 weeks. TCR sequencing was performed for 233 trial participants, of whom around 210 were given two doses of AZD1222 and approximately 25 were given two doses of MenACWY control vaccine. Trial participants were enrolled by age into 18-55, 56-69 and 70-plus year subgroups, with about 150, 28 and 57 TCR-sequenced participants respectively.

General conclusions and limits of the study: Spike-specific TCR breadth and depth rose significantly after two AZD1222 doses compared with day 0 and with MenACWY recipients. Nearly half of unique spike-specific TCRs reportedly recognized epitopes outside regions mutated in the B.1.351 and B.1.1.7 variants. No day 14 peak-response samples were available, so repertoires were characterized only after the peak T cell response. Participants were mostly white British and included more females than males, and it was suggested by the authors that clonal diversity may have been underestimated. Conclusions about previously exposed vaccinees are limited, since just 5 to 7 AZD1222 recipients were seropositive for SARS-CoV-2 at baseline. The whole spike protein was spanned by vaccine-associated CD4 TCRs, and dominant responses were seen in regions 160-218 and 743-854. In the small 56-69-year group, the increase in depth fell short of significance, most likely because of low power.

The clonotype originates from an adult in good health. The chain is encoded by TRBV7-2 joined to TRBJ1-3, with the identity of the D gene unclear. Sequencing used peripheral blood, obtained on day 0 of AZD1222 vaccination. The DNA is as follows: TGTGCCAGCAGCTCCTATCTGAACTCTGGAAACACCATATATTTT. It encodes CASSSYLNSGNTIYF.